The entry that follows covers one T cell receptor beta chain sequence. Its specific antigen is unknown. This likely stems from a read error, as it lies one base from a far larger clone. The data were taken from a study of low-dose radiotherapy and immunotherapy resistance in tumors (dated by TCRdb to the early 2020s). With regard to the full study: In Cohort 1, 0.5 Gy per fraction was delivered every 2 weeks, and a total PTV dose of 6.5 Gy was prescribed. Patients were given nivolumab as a 240 mg flat dose every two weeks and ipilimumab at 1 mg/kg every six weeks, with both drugs delivered intravenously. Eight patients were included in the translational analysis, namely three from the first dose cohort plus the first five from the second dose cohort. The trial did not randomize participants into treatment groups. Starting on cycle 1 day 1, patients took 300 mg of aspirin by mouth once daily for four cycles. For Cohort 2, the dose was 1 Gy per fraction given every two weeks, adding up to 13 Gy in total across 26 weeks. Intravenous cyclophosphamide at 200 mg/m2 was administered every two weeks, one day ahead of each radiation and immunotherapy administration.

The time point label, read with the paper, signifies: before trial treatment. The donors came from RACIN, which was a single-arm phase I dose-escalation trial that paired nivolumab and ipilimumab with aspirin, low-dose cyclophosphamide and low-dose radiotherapy. Eligible patients had advanced, TIL-negative solid tumors. TCRdb names Illumina HiSeq 2500 as the instrument used. To make first-strand cDNA, Superscript III was used along with a set of TRAV- and TRBV-specific primers so that both the TCRalpha and TCRbeta chains were covered. TCRs were amplified with Phusion for about 20 PCR cycles using a constant-region primer together with the adapter attached to the V primers. Amplification of the isolated mRNA was done with the MessageAmp II aRNA Amplification Kit, which involved a roughly 17-hour in vitro transcription at 37 degrees C. mRNA for TCR sequencing was isolated with the Dynabeads mRNA DIRECT Purification Kit. A second approximately 25-cycle Phusion PCR added indexed Illumina adapters, and products were purified with AMPure XP beads. Per the source publication's procedure: Custom Perl scripts were used to pool TCR sequences that encoded the same protein, to remove out-of-frame sequences, and to calculate the abundance of each clonotype. TCR sequences supported by only a single read were excluded from analysis. The metrics used to describe the repertoires included Shannon entropy, Gini index, clonality, richness, and the frequency of TCRs shared between repertoires. TCRdb reran the public reads through fastp at Q25 and MiXCR, keeping productive beta chains. CDR3 protein duplicates are merged, each entry listing the most common genes and DNA. The V and J calls follow TCRdb's processing rather than the paper's. For this sample there are about 39,000 distinct CDR3 sequences; around 30% appear just once. The ten largest clonotypes hold roughly 3.7% of the sample.

The V end loses 8 bases and the J end loses 7 bases, and a stretch of 21 bases separates them. Measured from the cysteine to the phenylalanine, the CDR3 is 15 residues long. Only the CDR3 DNA stays, 45 bases, in frame from base 1. In the germline V gene, CDR1 corresponds to KGHSH and CDR2 to LQKENI. The rearrangement combines TRBV18 with TRBJ1-5; too little of a D gene remains to name it. Sequenced here: PBMCs, sampled before treatment. This TCR derives from a male donor with gallbladder cancer. DNA sequence: TGTGCCAGCAGTCGTCCCGGGAGAGGGTGGCAGCCCCAGCATTTT. Protein translation: CASSRPGRGWQPQHF.